This TCR beta chain was observed in a study of OX40 agonist ivuxolimab in advanced cancers. Sequenced by immunoSEQ multiplex PCR; TCRdb stores in-frame clones only, minus some. The repertoire holds 65,000 to 95,000 clones, with roughly 91% as singletons. CDR3 length: 13 residues. Germline V CDR1 and CDR2: GTSNPN, SVGIG (reference sequence). The V and J ends lost 1 base and 6 bases respectively, with 13 bases between them. This chain links TRBV30 with TRBJ2-7; tentative D call: TRBD1 (5 bases). The sample consisted of CD4+ or CD8+ T cells sorted from blood, taken in a trial of the OX40 agonist ivuxolimab. This sequence originates from an adult with an advanced solid tumor such as melanoma, head and neck, liver or kidney cancer. Here the CDR3 reads CAWSEGPGREQYF. The DNA of the CDR3 is TGTGCCTGGAGTGAAGGGCCAGGGCGCGAGCAGTACTTC.